The 15 T cell receptor beta chains listed next were all sequenced from one sample in a study of shared clonotypes between healthy human individuals. The assay was immunoSEQ multiplex PCR, and TCRdb's table has in-frame clones only and misses some. Of about a million clones detected, around 75% appear once; the ten largest clones hold approximately 1.5%. Sequencing input: memory CD4+ T cells sorted from blood. Stated subset: CD45RA-negative fraction. The receptors originated from a man younger than 35 in good health.

The chain combines TRBV19 with TRBJ1-3; no reliable D call. The CDR3 sequence is 14 residues long. The germline V gene has CDR1 LNHDA and CDR2 SQIVND (reference sequence). Trimming removed 7 bases at V and 0 bases at J, with 10 bases between. CDR3 protein: CASTGASSGNTIYF. The CDR3, as DNA: TGTGCCAGTACAGGAGCGAGCTCTGGAAACACCATATATTTT.

The V gene is TRBV30, the J gene TRBJ1-1; weak D call: TRBD1 (5 bases). This CDR3 region has 14 residues. V was trimmed by 4 bases and J by 4 bases, leaving 16 bases between them. CDR1 is GTSNPN, CDR2 SVGIG, per germline (reference sequence). The CDR3 here is CAWNAGSKSTEAFF. Written as DNA, the CDR3 is TGTGCCTGGAATGCAGGGTCGAAGTCCACTGAAGCTTTCTTT.

The V gene is TRBV30, the J gene TRBJ1-5; a weak D match, TRBD1 (6 bases). CDR3 length equals 13 residues. Germline V lookup: CDR1 GTSNPN, CDR2 SVGIG (reference sequence). The V gene lost 6 bases and the J gene lost 2 bases, with 11 bases spanning the gap. CDR3 protein: CACTGTGNQPQHF. CDR3 bases: TGTGCCTGCACAGGGACTGGCAATCAGCCCCAGCATTTT.

The chain has TRBV28 and TRBJ1-1; D may be TRBD1 (5 bases). CDR1 is MDHEN and CDR2 is SYDVKM in the germline V gene. Trimming stripped 3 bases from V and 5 bases from J, with 19 bases between. This CDR3 has 16 residues. CDR3 nucleotides: TGTGCCAGCAGTTTTAGCCGGCCGGGGGGGACGACTGAAGCTTTCTTT. It encodes CASSFSRPGGTTEAFF.

V usage is TRBV11-2 and J usage is TRBJ2-5; the match to TRBD2 covers 8 bases. This CDR3 is 14 amino acids long. V was pared by 4 bases and J by 4 bases, with 5 bases of the junction left unmatched. The germline gives CDR1 SGHAT, CDR2 FQNNGV. CDR3 DNA: TGTGCCAGCAGCTCCGGGAGGGCCATAGAGACCCAGTACTTC. As protein: CASSSGRAIETQYF.

The count of this clone is one. This chain links TRBV29-1 with TRBJ2-1; 8 bases agree with TRBD2. The CDR3 runs 12 residues. Germline V gene data show CDR1 as SQVTM and CDR2 as ANQGSEA. Germline trimming cut 7 bases from V and 12 bases from J; bases unmatched to any gene: 11. This chain's CDR3 is CSAEEAGVGQFF. CDR3 DNA: TGCAGCGCCGAGGAAGCGGGAGTAGGGCAGTTCTTC.

The chain carries TRBV11-3 and TRBJ2-7; 9 nucleotides line up with TRBD1. The CDR3 is 16 amino acids. After removal of 7 bases from V and 6 bases from J, the junction contained 16 bases not matched to a gene. The germline V gene has CDR1 SGHNT and CDR2 YENEEA. The CDR3 bases are TGTGCCAGCACCCTGGGTGGGCGGGACAGGGTAGGCGAGCAGTACTTC. Amino acids: CASTLGGRDRVGEQYF.

This chain uses TRBV18 with TRBJ2-1, with D perhaps TRBD2 (6 bases). V gave up 6 bases and J gave up 6 bases, with 18 bases separating them. CDR3 length equals 15 residues. Germline V gene sequence: CDR1 KGHSH, CDR2 LQKENI. The chain's CDR3 is CASSLGFLATNEQFF. In DNA, the CDR3 is TGTGCCAGCTCCCTTGGCTTTCTAGCGACCAATGAGCAGTTCTTC. The entire variable domain, with the rest obtained from reference TRBV18 and TRBJ2-1, is as follows: NAGVMQNPRHLVRRRGQEARLRCSPMKGHSHVYWYRQLPEEGLKFMVYLQKENIIDESGMPKERFSAEFPKEGPSILRIQQVVRGDSAAYFCASSLGFLATNEQFFGPGTRLTVL.

The chain employs TRBV5-1 and TRBJ1-2; no clear D gene. The V gene's germline CDR1 is SGHRS and CDR2 YFSETQ. The CDR3 covers 15 residues. Between the trimmed V and J ends, which lost 0 bases and 8 bases, there was a span of 17 bases. The CDR3 sequence is CASSLEPGKGRGYTF. For the CDR3, the DNA is TGCGCCAGCAGCTTGGAGCCAGGTAAAGGAAGGGGCTACACCTTC.

The rearrangement joins TRBV25-1 to TRBJ1-5; TRBD1 aligns across 8 bases. The germline V gene has CDR1 MGHDK and CDR2 SYGVNS. V gave up 1 base and J gave up 6 bases; unmatched junction bases: 11. The CDR3 consists of 17 residues. The CDR3 region has the DNA TGTGCCAGCAGTGAATTTACAACAGGGGGTAAGGCTCAGCCCCAGCATTTT. Translating gives CASSEFTTGGKAQPQHF.

This clone was seen a handful of times. This chain connects TRBV9 to TRBJ1-5; 8 nucleotides match TRBD1. This CDR3 spans 16 amino acids. The V gene's germline CDR1 is SGDLS and CDR2 YYNGEE. Trimming cost V 3 bases and J 6 bases; bases outside gene matches: 11. This chain's CDR3 is CASSDKDRVFCQPQHF. CDR3 in DNA: TGTGCCAGCAGCGATAAGGACAGGGTTTTTTGTCAGCCCCAGCATTTT.

This clone was counted ten times or more. The chain joins TRBV10-3 to TRBJ2-5; 8 bases match TRBD2. There are 19 residues in the CDR3. The germline CDR1 and CDR2 sequences are ENHRY and SYGVKD. Unmatched junction bases numbered 16, after V lost 3 bases and J lost 1 base. The CDR3 nucleotides read TGTGCCATCAGTGACCCTAAGCCGGGGGGGCGGGGACCCCAAGAGACCCAGTACTTC. Translated, it gives CAISDPKPGGRGPQETQYF.

The chain has TRBV14 and TRBJ2-1, with 13 bases matching TRBD2. CDR3 size: 16 residues. The germline V gene has CDR1 SGHDN and CDR2 FVKESK. Trimming removed 4 bases from V and 7 bases from J; junction bases left unmatched: 7. CDR3 residues: CASSPLLAGGKNEQFF. The CDR3 DNA follows: TGTGCCAGCAGCCCCTTACTAGCGGGAGGGAAGAATGAGCAGTTCTTC.

The chain combines TRBV6-1 with TRBJ1-2; D is uncertain. The CDR3 is made up of 11 amino acids. Trimming took 7 bases from V and 4 from J, leaving 7 bases between them. In germline, CDR1 is MNHNS, CDR2 SASEGT. The CDR3 region is CASTFGYGYTF. DNA for the CDR3: TGTGCCAGCACCTTCGGCTATGGCTACACCTTC.

In this sample, this clone turned up a few times. The J gene is TRBJ1-1, the V gene TRBV5-1; D remains ambiguous. CDR1 SGHRS and CDR2 YFSETQ come from the germline V gene. This CDR3 is built from 15 residues. Between the trimmed V and J ends, which lost 0 bases and 6 bases, there was a span of 15 bases. The CDR3 region is CASSLDGTARSEAFF. The CDR3 DNA is TGCGCCAGCAGCTTGGATGGTACAGCGAGGTCTGAAGCTTTCTTT.